This T cell receptor beta chain is from a study of control samples from healthy donors and cancer patients. V lost 7 bases and J lost 7; bases outside the gene matches: 9. The CDR3 has 15 amino acids. Germline CDR1 is WNHNN and CDR2 is SYGVQD (reference sequence). Method: immunoSEQ multiplex PCR; TCRdb's copy keeps in-frame clones and lacks some. In the table there are 100,000 to 150,000 clones, about 90% of which are singletons. The gene calls are TRBV10-1 and TRBJ2-5, with TRBD2 matching over 13 bases. Sequences were obtained from blood. The TCR comes from a woman in her forties or fifties in good health. CDR3 region: CASIMTSGGLGTQYF. The CDR3 coding sequence is TGCGCCAGCATTATGACTAGCGGGGGGCTCGGGACCCAGTACTTC.